This TCR beta chain was identified in a study of blood T cell repertoires in COVID-19. The wider study: The United States, Italy and Spain were the sources of the acute and convalescent COVID-19 samples.

Between the trimmed V and J ends, which lost 4 bases and 8 bases, there was a span of 14 bases. Germline V lookup: CDR1 SGHDN, CDR2 FVKESK. This CDR3 is 13 amino acids long. Libraries were prepared by immunoSEQ multiplex PCR; TCRdb keeps only in-frame clonotypes and omits some of them. The sample holds roughly 170,000 clones; roughly 85% are singletons and the top ten take around 4.8%. This study enrolled people aged about 18 to 90 from about 26 US geographic areas. In assigning cohorts, the study relied on participant-reported clinical history. V gene TRBV14 combines with J gene TRBJ2-5; TRBD2 might be the D (6 bases). The sequence was collected from a woman aged 50 to 60 who had recovered from COVID-19. The sequenced material came from PBMCs or T cells enriched from blood (not recorded which). CDR3 amino acids: CASSRQDYSTQYF. Here the CDR3 DNA reads TGTGCCAGCAGCCGCCAGGACTATTCAACCCAGTACTTC.